This section outlines one T cell receptor (beta chain) sequence together with its context. This clonotype was recorded many times. It has no known antigen specificity. Base qualities are not recorded, but no much larger clone differs from it by a single base. The sample is drawn from a study of blood T cells in healthy people across ages (dated by TCRdb to about 2015). A note on the overall study: Template switching captured roughly one uniquely barcoded TCR beta cDNA molecule per two T cells in model experiments. The study measured age-related changes in TCR beta repertoire diversity using deep sequencing normalized with unique cDNA molecular identifiers. The donors were divided into four age groups: young (average around 16 years), middle-aged (about 41), aged (approximately 64) and long-lived (82). To avoid experimental bias, donors of different ages were distributed randomly across sequencing lanes. For two donors (one aged 18 to 29 and one aged 80 or older), the study analyzed two additional independent replicas of 1 million unique cDNA reads from the same blood draw. Beyond this particular receptor, the publication reports: Bulk unsorted PBMC profiling prevented conclusive comparison of naive and antigen-experienced compartments. As age increased, observed TCR beta diversity per million T cells dropped in a roughly linear way, and a significant reduction was already evident by age 40. Total diversity estimates from one million sequenced T cells were considered lower bounds and underestimates. Observed TCR beta diversity correlated strongly with the percentage of naive T cells measured by flow cytometry. Compared with the aged group, the long-lived group had more naive CD4+ T cells, fewer expanded clones and increased TCR diversity, suggesting age selection. Because the CMV infection status of the donors was unknown, age-related changes in expanded clonotypes may potentially have been confounded.

Library preparation employed 5' RACE. These reads were obtained on an Illumina HiSeq 2500. A second PCR of about 7 to 12 cycles was run with a J-beta primer mix and a sample-barcoded 5' primer. A unique molecular identifier was introduced onto each TCR beta cDNA molecule by a template-switch 5' adaptor carrying 12 random nucleotides. Each sample yielded at least 2.5 million CDR3-containing paired-end reads. All of the RNA was converted into first-strand cDNA using the Mint cDNA synthesis kit, with a TRBC-specific oligonucleotide serving as the primer. Following uracil-DNA glycosylase treatment, all cDNA underwent a first 18-cycle PCR with the universal primers M1SS and BC2_uni_R. As for how the authors treated the data: For normalization, 1 million high-quality reads were randomly selected from each sample, with every read carrying a distinct molecular identifier. Reads with shared molecular identifiers were discarded instead of being binned into consensus sequences. MiTCR, set to a Q25 quality threshold and the strictest error-elimination algorithm, was used for CDR3 identification, clonotype clustering and error correction. A nonparametric unseen species model using Euler transformation provided a lower-bound estimate of total TCR beta diversity. In TCRdb, the public reads were trimmed at Q25 with fastp and aligned with MiXCR, with productive beta chains retained. All rows with the same CDR3 protein become a single entry with the most common DNA and genes. In this record, the V and J calls reflect TCRdb's handling and not the investigators' own analysis. The sample table contains roughly 650,000 distinct CDR3 sequences; only one count was recorded for approximately 30% of them. The ten largest make up 15% to 19% of the sample.

Donors were 35 to 40 systemically healthy Caucasian individuals from Russia aged roughly 6 to 100 years. Each donor gave 8 to 10 milliliters of peripheral blood, collected into EDTA-treated Vacutainer tubes. Ficoll-Paque density-gradient centrifugation was used to isolate PBMCs, with at least 7 million obtained per sample. Trizol reagent was used to extract total RNA from PBMCs, with at least 6 micrograms per sample. For every donor, an aliquot of PBMCs went through flow cytometry to measure the percentages of naive CD45RAhigh/CD27high T cells. CDR1 and CDR2 are read off the germline V gene as KGHSH and LQKENI. After removal of 2 bases from V and 6 bases from J, the junction retains 7 bases not matched to a gene. Taken from cysteine to phenylalanine, the CDR3 has 15 residues. The read is trimmed to its CDR3 DNA, 45 bases read in frame from base 1.

Sequencing used blood. The V and J segments used are TRBV18 and TRBJ2-1; 7 bases in the junction line up with TRBD2. The source is a woman of 80 years or more in good health. Donor details come from another sample of the same person, matched by shared clones. The DNA sequence follows: TGTGCCAGCTCACCAACCCGGGGGGTATTCAATGAGCAGTTCTTC. Its translation is CASSPTRGVFNEQFF. The variable domain in full, with residues beyond the CDR3 obtained from the reference TRBV18 and TRBJ2-1 genes, is NAGVMQNPRHLVRRRGQEARLRCSPMKGHSHVYWYRQLPEEGLKFMVYLQKENIIDESGMPKERFSAEFPKEGPSILRIQQVVRGDSAAYFCASSPTRGVFNEQFFGPGTRLTVL.